This TCR beta chain was identified during a study of T cell repertoires in aging, cancer and after chemotherapy. Whole-study findings and limits: Age-matched healthy donors had significantly more diverse, less clonal blood TCR repertoires than untreated cancer patients.

TCR beta rearrangements were amplified from peripheral blood genomic DNA. CDR3 length: 12 amino acids. Germline V gene sequence: CDR1 MNHEY, CDR2 SVGAGI. Trimming took 5 bases from V and 4 from J, leaving 5 bases between them. Multiplex touch-down PCR with TRB-A/B primers amplified rearranged V-D-J TRB sequences. TCRdb independently ran MiXCR on the multiplex PCR reads; one entry per CDR3 protein. The sample carries some 9,700 distinct CDR3 sequences, about 34% recorded once. This clonotype has just a few counts. Its target is not known. The chain uses TRBV6-5 and TRBJ2-2; the D is unclear. The clonotype originates from a human donor in good health. The sample consisted of blood. The CDR3: CASSPPTGELFF. CDR3 coding DNA: TGTGCCAGCAGTCCCCCCACCGGGGAGCTGTTTTTT.